The 14 T cell receptor beta chains below were found in one sample sequenced in a study of vaccination and CD4 T cells after COVID-19 (dated by TCRdb to between 2022 and 2023). Their antigens are not known. Library creation used PCR. For sequencing, an Illumina iSeq 100 was employed. At the Johns Hopkins FTIC core, DNA from the cultured CD4+ T cells underwent TCR sequencing with the Oncomine TCR Beta short-read assay. TCRdb reanalyzed the raw reads on its own, using fastp at Q25 for trimming and MiXCR for clone calling, and kept in-frame beta chains. Rows merge per CDR3 protein into single entries with the most common DNA and genes. This sample lists 8,500 to 10,000 distinct CDR3 sequences; 45% were detected once. The leading ten clones occupy more than 9% of the sample. This specimen's treatment or condition label, per the study, means: roughly nine-day PBMC culture with coronavirus spike peptide pools or control peptides (ViraFEST assay).

The specimen sequenced was CD4+ T cells from blood, cultured in vitro. These receptor sequences come from a human donor who had recovered from COVID-19.

The chain couples TRBV12-3 or TRBV12-4 to TRBJ2-1; 11 bases line up with TRBD2. The CDR3 extends over 15 amino acids. Trimming at V came to 5 bases and at J to 6 bases, leaving 6 bases not matched to a gene. CDR3 loop: CASSVTSGGLNEQFF. The CDR3 nucleotides are TGTGCCAGCAGTGTAACTAGCGGGGGTCTCAATGAGCAGTTCTTC.

The sample holds a few counts of this clonotype. The gene calls are TRBV28 and TRBJ1-5; D may be TRBD1 (6 bases). Trimming left V 10 bases short and J 2 bases short, with 21 bases between. The CDR3 runs 16 residues. The germline V gene has CDR1 MDHEN and CDR2 SYDVKM. CDR3 DNA sequence: TGTGCCATTGGACAGCGAAGGAGGGAACGCAATCAGCCCCAGCATTTT. Its protein is CAIGQRRRERNQPQHF. Supplemented by reference TRBV28 and TRBJ1-5, the full variable domain reads DVKVTQSSRYLVKRTGEKVFLECVQDMDHENMFWYRQDPGLGLRLIYFSYDVKMKEKGDIPEGYSVSREKKERFSLILESASTNQTSMYLCAIGQRRRERNQPQHFGDGTRLSIL.

The gene calls are TRBV28 and TRBJ1-6, with a weak D call TRBD1 (6 bases). The CDR3 has 15 residues. Germline V gene sequence: CDR1 MDHEN, CDR2 SYDVKM. Deletions cut 1 base from V and 9 bases from J, with 13 bases between. The CDR3: CASSLSLQGPSPLHF. The CDR3 DNA follows: TGTGCCAGCAGTTTATCCCTACAGGGACCTTCACCCCTCCACTTT. Supplemented by reference TRBV28 and TRBJ1-6, the full variable domain reads DVKVTQSSRYLVKRTGEKVFLECVQDMDHENMFWYRQDPGLGLRLIYFSYDVKMKEKGDIPEGYSVSREKKERFSLILESASTNQTSMYLCASSLSLQGPSPLHFGNGTRLTVT.

This clonotype has more than one count but fewer than ten. V and J are TRBV25-1 and TRBJ1-2; D is ambiguous. The CDR3 sequence is 11 residues long. Germline-derived CDR1 and CDR2 are MGHDK and SYGVNS. The ends were cut back, 6 bases at V and 3 bases at J, with 5 bases in the middle. As DNA, the CDR3 is TGTGCCAGCAGCCCGGACTATGGCTACACCTTC. This codes for CASSPDYGYTF.

The chain joins TRBV19 to TRBJ1-5; D is ambiguous. This CDR3 region has 17 residues. The germline V and J ends were trimmed by 6 bases and 3 bases, with 21 bases remaining between them. Germline loops: CDR1 LNHDA, CDR2 SQIVND (reference sequence). The chain's CDR3 is CASRDSGVGRNNQPQHF. The CDR3 bases are TGTGCCAGTAGGGACTCCGGGGTCGGTCGGAACAATCAGCCCCAGCATTTT.

The chain uses TRBV30 and TRBJ1-1, with 8 bases identical to TRBD1. The junction had 7 bases not matched to a gene; V was cut back by 3 bases and J by 4 bases. Germline V gives CDR1 GTSNPN, CDR2 SVGIG (reference sequence). The CDR3 spans 14 residues. Written as DNA, the CDR3 is TGTGCCTGGAGGGAGGGGCAGGGGGCCACTGAAGCTTTCTTT. This sequence encodes CAWREGQGATEAFF.

A note on this clonotype: The junction and the germline gene differ at one end; a read error may be behind it. V and J are TRBV4-1 and TRBJ2-7, with TRBD2 as a possible D gene (6 bases). CDR1 is MGHRA and CDR2 is YSYEKL in the germline V gene. There are 17 residues in the CDR3. This CDR3 reads CASSQESAGSSTYEQYF. DNA for the CDR3: TGTGCCAGCAGCCAAGAATCCGCCGGGAGTTCGACATACGAGCAGTACTTC.

This clonotype came up a few times. The rearrangement uses TRBV2 and TRBJ2-7; D tentatively reads TRBD1 or TRBD2 (5 bases each). The CDR3 runs 16 residues. Germline CDR1 SNHLY, CDR2 FYNNEI. The V end lost 4 bases, the J end lost 0 bases, and 16 bases lay between the germline ends. For the CDR3, the DNA is TGTGCCAGCAGTGTAGTTCGGGACCGGAGCTCCTACGAGCAGTACTTC. It encodes CASSVVRDRSSYEQYF.

CDR3 bases: TGTGCCACCAGTGACCGGACAGCTCTTGAGACCCAGTACTTC. Amino acids: CATSDRTALETQYF. J is TRBJ2-5 and V is TRBV24-1, with D perhaps matching TRBD1 (6 bases). V gave up 4 bases and J gave up 5 bases, with 13 bases separating them. The CDR3 has 14 amino acids. The germline CDR1 and CDR2 sequences are KGHDR and SFDVKD.

The chain joins TRBV6-1 to TRBJ1-5, with 7 bases matching TRBD1. The ends lost 5 bases at V and 4 bases at J; junction bases unmatched: 5. The CDR3 spans 14 residues. The germline CDR1 and CDR2 sequences are MNHNS and SASEGT. The CDR3 DNA sequence: TGTGCCAGCAGTAACCGGGACAGTAATCAGCCCCAGCATTTT. Translated: CASSNRDSNQPQHF.

The chain has TRBV11-2 and TRBJ1-1, with TRBD1 as a possible D gene (5 bases). This CDR3 region has 14 residues. Germline V gene lookup returns CDR1 SGHAT and CDR2 FQNNGV. Trimming removed 2 bases from V and 6 bases from J, with 13 bases in between. The CDR3 here is CASSLNRPRAEAFF. The DNA of the CDR3 is TGTGCCAGCAGCTTAAACAGGCCGCGGGCTGAAGCTTTCTTT.

The chain uses TRBV5-1 and TRBJ2-7; D is tentatively TRBD1 or TRBD2 (6 bases each). In germline, CDR1 is SGHRS, CDR2 YFSETQ. The CDR3 extends over 12 amino acids. The ends were cut back, 3 bases at V and 6 bases at J, with 10 bases in the middle. The chain's CDR3 is CASSSEGGEQYF. DNA of the CDR3: TGCGCCAGCAGCTCAGAGGGGGGCGAGCAGTACTTC.

This clonotype was seen only once. One end of the junction is discordant with germline, which a read error may explain. The chain's CDR3 is CASTLTGGRAVLNF. Written as DNA, the CDR3 is TGTGCCAGTACCCTGACCGGTGGGAGGGCCGTTTTGAACTTC. The rearrangement joins TRBV19 to TRBJ2-7; 7 positions agree with TRBD2. In germline, CDR1 is LNHDA, CDR2 SQIVND (reference sequence). The CDR3 contains 14 residues.

This clonotype showed up just a few times. The V gene is TRBV7-9, the J gene TRBJ1-1; TRBD1 might be the D (5 bases). The CDR3 loop spans 12 amino acids. Trimming stripped 5 bases from V and 10 bases from J, with 14 bases between. Germline-derived CDR1 and CDR2 are SEHNR and FQNEAQ (reference sequence). CDR3 amino acids: CASSPGRQGAFF. The DNA for the CDR3 is TGTGCCAGCAGCCCGGGTCGGCAGGGAGCTTTCTTT.